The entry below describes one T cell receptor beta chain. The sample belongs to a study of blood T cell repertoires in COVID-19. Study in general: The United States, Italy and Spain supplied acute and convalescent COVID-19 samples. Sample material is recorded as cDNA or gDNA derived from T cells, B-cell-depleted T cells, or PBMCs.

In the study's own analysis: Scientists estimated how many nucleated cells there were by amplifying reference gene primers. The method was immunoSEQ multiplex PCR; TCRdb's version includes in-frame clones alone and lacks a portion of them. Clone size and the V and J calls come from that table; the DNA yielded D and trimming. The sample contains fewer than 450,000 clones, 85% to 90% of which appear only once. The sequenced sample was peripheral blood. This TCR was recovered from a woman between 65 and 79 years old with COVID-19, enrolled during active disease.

CDR3 in amino acids: CASTWTRNNEQFF. In nucleotides, the CDR3 is TGTGCCAGCACCTGGACACGTAACAATGAGCAGTTCTTC. The V gene is TRBV27, the J gene TRBJ2-1; D might be TRBD1 (5 bases). The CDR3 runs to 13 residues. The V gene's germline CDR1 is MNHEY and CDR2 SMNVEV (reference sequence). V lost 7 bases to trimming and J lost 5 bases, with 12 bases between them.